Below, 22 T cell receptor beta chains from the same sample are listed, as sequenced in a study of Ad26.COV2.S vaccination and SARS-CoV-2 variants. Generated by immunoSEQ multiplex PCR, the TCRdb table keeps only in-frame clones and is missing some. This table has roughly 330,000 clones, roughly 90% appearing once. Treatment noted: roughly 18 received Ad26.COV2.S at low or high dose, single or two shots; 5 received placebo; per-sample allocation not given. After the first vaccine or placebo injection, samples were drawn on day 63. Source: peripheral blood, taken in a trial of Ad26.COV2.S vaccine versus placebo. All receptors come from a person between 18 and 65 years old who received the Ad26.COV2.S COVID-19 vaccine or a placebo.

V and J are TRBV11-1 and TRBJ2-1; D not certain. This CDR3 spans 13 amino acids. Germline CDR1 and CDR2: SGHAT and FQDESV (reference sequence). V lost 1 base, J lost 6 bases, and 7 bases lay in between. The CDR3 region is CASSLEQLNEQFF. The CDR3 region has the DNA TGTGCCAGCAGCTTAGAACAACTCAATGAGCAGTTCTTC.

The V and J genes are TRBV6-2 or TRBV6-3 and TRBJ2-7, with D perhaps matching TRBD2 (6 bases). The V end lost 5 bases, the J end lost 3 bases, and 14 bases lay between the germline ends. The CDR3 totals 14 residues. CDR1 is MNHEY, CDR2 SVGEGT, per germline. The CDR3, as DNA: TGTGCCAGCAGTCAACCCCCCGGGGGCTACGAGCAGTACTTC. As protein: CASSQPPGGYEQYF.

The V call is TRBV9, the J call TRBJ1-4, with D perhaps TRBD1 (5 bases). The V gene lost 4 bases and the J gene lost 6 bases, with 22 bases spanning the gap. CDR3 length: 17 amino acids. Germline lookup yields CDR1 SGDLS and CDR2 YYNGEE. The DNA of the CDR3 is TGTGCCAGCAGCCAAAATAGCGGGGCAGGACTAGATGAAAAACTGTTTTTT. It yields the protein CASSQNSGAGLDEKLFF. The complete variable domain, with remaining parts taken from reference TRBV9 and TRBJ1-4, reads DSGVTQTPKHLITATGQRVTLRCSPRSGDLSVYWYQQSLDQGLQFLIQYYNGEERAKGNILERFSAQQFPDLHSELNLSSLELGDSALYFCASSQNSGAGLDEKLFFGSGTQLSVL.

This chain links TRBV19 with TRBJ1-5, with 8 bases that match TRBD1. This CDR3 region has 16 residues. With 2 bases clipped from V and 0 bases from J, the junction kept 3 bases outside the gene matches. Germline CDR1 LNHDA, CDR2 SQIVND (reference sequence). The CDR3 is CASSISGTGSNQPQHF. CDR3 DNA: TGTGCCAGTAGTATATCCGGGACAGGTAGCAATCAGCCCCAGCATTTT.

The chain recombines TRBV2 with TRBJ1-5; 7 bases are a match to TRBD1. With 5 bases clipped from V and 4 bases from J, the junction kept 5 bases outside the gene matches. The germline gives CDR1 SNHLY, CDR2 FYNNEI. This CDR3 has 14 amino acids. The CDR3 DNA reads as TGTGCCAGCAGTACAGGGGCCGGGAATCAGCCCCAGCATTTT. Translated, it gives CASSTGAGNQPQHF.

The chain joins TRBV12-3 or TRBV12-4 to TRBJ1-2; D is uncertain. The V end was cut by 6 bases, the J end by 8 bases, with 16 bases between. CDR3 length: 13 amino acids. The CDR3 DNA reads as TGTGCCAGCAGCGACCGGGCCCGAAGAGGCTACACCTTC. Translated, it gives CASSDRARRGYTF.

The chain recombines TRBV10-3 with TRBJ1-5, with D possibly TRBD1 on 6 matching bases. This CDR3 region has 13 residues. Trimming removed 0 bases from V and 7 bases from J, with 7 bases in between. Germline V gene sequence: CDR1 ENHRY, CDR2 SYGVKD. Written as DNA, the CDR3 is TGTGCCATCAGTGAGTCGACAGGACAGCCCCAGCATTTT. Residues: CAISESTGQPQHF.

The CDR3 DNA sequence: TGTGCCAGCCGGTCCTCTGGGGCCAACGTCCTGACTTTC. This codes for CASRSSGANVLTF. The rearrangement uses TRBV12-3 or TRBV12-4 and TRBJ2-6; D remains ambiguous. The CDR3 is 13 residues long. V was cut by 8 bases and J by 0 bases, with 5 bases left in between.

The rearrangement links TRBV28 to TRBJ1-1, with TRBD1 identical over 8 bases. Germline V gives CDR1 MDHEN, CDR2 SYDVKM. The CDR3 spans 16 residues. The junction had 8 bases not matched to a gene; V was cut back by 4 bases and J by 1 base. The CDR3 sequence is CASSSTTGAENTEAFF. CDR3 coding DNA: TGTGCCAGCAGTTCCACGACAGGGGCGGAGAACACTGAAGCTTTCTTT. Full variable domain (outside the CDR3, taken from reference TRBV28 and TRBJ1-1): DVKVTQSSRYLVKRTGEKVFLECVQDMDHENMFWYRQDPGLGLRLIYFSYDVKMKEKGDIPEGYSVSREKKERFSLILESASTNQTSMYLCASSSTTGAENTEAFFGQGTRLTVV.

The chain links TRBV11-3 to TRBJ2-1; no firm D call. Germline V CDR1 and CDR2: SGHNT, YENEEA. The CDR3 runs to 15 residues. With 0 bases removed from V and 8 bases from J, the gap between germline ends came to 14 bases. The CDR3 region has the DNA TGTGCCAGCAGCTTAGATGGAACCCCTGGGGATGAGCAGTTCTTC. Protein sequence: CASSLDGTPGDEQFF.

This chain connects TRBV7-9 to TRBJ2-1; 8 positions match TRBD2. After removal of 1 base from V and 7 bases from J, the junction contained 3 bases not matched to a gene. The germline CDR1 and CDR2 sequences are SEHNR and FQNEAQ (reference sequence). The CDR3 is made up of 14 amino acids. CDR3 in amino acids: CASSLGTSWNEQFF. In nucleotides, the CDR3 is TGTGCCAGCAGCTTAGGGACTAGCTGGAATGAGCAGTTCTTC.

The V gene is TRBV7-9, the J gene TRBJ2-5; maybe TRBD2 (5 bases). The CDR3 sequence is 15 residues long. V was shortened by 6 bases and J by 5 bases, with 19 bases between the two germline ends. Germline-derived CDR1 and CDR2 are SEHNR and FQNEAQ (reference sequence). This CDR3 reads CASRPKTRIGETQYF. For the CDR3, the DNA is TGTGCCAGCAGGCCTAAAACTAGGATTGGCGAGACCCAGTACTTC.

The chain employs TRBV6-1 and TRBJ1-2, with 7 bases lining up with TRBD1. This CDR3 spans 16 amino acids. V trimming: 1 base; J trimming: 5 bases; junction bases outside the gene matches: 10. Looked up from germline, CDR1 is MNHNS and CDR2 is SASEGT. The CDR3 DNA sequence: TGTGCCAGCAGTGAAGGGGACCGGGACAGCGGGTATGGCTACACCTTC. Encoded protein: CASSEGDRDSGYGYTF.

The chain combines TRBV4-1 with TRBJ2-5; D is uncertain. Trimming pared 4 bases from V and 9 bases from J, leaving 12 bases between. Germline assignment: CDR1 MGHRA and CDR2 YSYEKL. CDR3 length: 12 residues. This CDR3 reads CASSRPSEAQYF. Written as DNA, the CDR3 is TGCGCCAGCAGCCGCCCGTCTGAGGCCCAGTACTTC.

This sequence joins TRBV11-2 and TRBJ2-3; D call uncertain. The CDR3 has 14 residues. The V end was cut by 0 bases, the J end by 1 base, with 5 bases between. Germline values: CDR1 SGHAT, CDR2 FQNNGV. The CDR3 loop is CASSLDRGTDTQYF. The CDR3 nucleotides read TGTGCCAGCAGCTTAGATCGGGGCACAGATACGCAGTATTTT.

The genes are TRBV3-1 (or the pseudogene TRBV3-2) and TRBJ2-1; no clear D. Trimming removed 1 base from V and 7 bases from J, with 17 bases in between. CDR3 length equals 16 residues. Germline CDR1 LGHDT, CDR2 YNNKEL (reference sequence). This CDR3 reads CASSQVDAVKVNEQFF. Here the CDR3 DNA reads TGTGCCAGCAGCCAAGTTGATGCAGTCAAGGTGAATGAGCAGTTCTTC.

The chain employs TRBV6-1 and TRBJ1-2; D may be TRBD1 (5 bases). Between the trimmed V and J ends, which lost 7 bases and 11 bases, there was a span of 23 bases. The CDR3 has 14 residues. Per the germline V gene, CDR1 is MNHNS and CDR2 is SASEGT. CDR3 nucleotide sequence: TGTGCCAGCAAGGGGCAACAATCCCAAGAACGGTACACCTTC. This translates into CASKGQQSQERYTF.

CDR3 bases: TGTGCCAGTAGTATCGGAGCGGGAACGGGGAATGAGCAGTTCTTC. Residues: CASSIGAGTGNEQFF. The rearrangement links TRBV19 to TRBJ2-1, with TRBD2 matching 7 bases. V lost 3 bases and J lost 7; bases outside the gene matches: 9. Germline V gene lookup returns CDR1 LNHDA and CDR2 SQIVND (reference sequence). The CDR3 has 15 residues.

The chain is built from TRBV19 and TRBJ1-2; D gene ambiguous. The CDR3 totals 14 residues. Trimming removed 9 bases from V and 2 bases from J, with 16 bases in between. Germline lookup yields CDR1 LNHDA and CDR2 SQIVND (reference sequence). The CDR3 DNA sequence: TGTGCCAGCAAACTCACCGTAGGGAACTATGGCTACACCTTC. This gives the protein CASKLTVGNYGYTF.

The chain uses TRBV2 and TRBJ2-3, with D perhaps TRBD2 (5 bases). Germline V gene sequence: CDR1 SNHLY, CDR2 FYNNEI. This CDR3 is 15 amino acids long. The ends were cut back, 4 bases at V and 3 bases at J, with 14 bases in the middle. The CDR3 region is CASSANRPGTDTQYF. Here the CDR3 DNA reads TGTGCCAGCAGTGCGAACCGGCCGGGGACAGATACGCAGTATTTT.

As regards this clone: Different DNA sequences within this sample yield the same CDR3. The chain employs TRBV7-2 and TRBJ1-2; no clear D. The CDR3 has 13 residues. Between the trimmed V and J ends, which lost 1 base and 2 bases, there was a span of 5 bases. Germline lookup yields CDR1 SGHTA and CDR2 FQGNSA. The CDR3 bases are TGTGCCAGCAGCTTAGATGGAAACTATGGCTACACCTTC. Amino acids: CASSLDGNYGYTF.

This chain joins TRBV27 and TRBJ2-1; tentatively, D is TRBD1 (6 bases). Germline values: CDR1 MNHEY, CDR2 SMNVEV (reference sequence). Trimming cost V 5 bases and J 0 bases, with 11 bases left between them. There are 15 residues in the CDR3. The CDR3 sequence: CASSPGVSSYNEQFF. The CDR3 DNA reads TGTGCCAGCAGTCCAGGGGTGAGCTCCTACAATGAGCAGTTCTTC.